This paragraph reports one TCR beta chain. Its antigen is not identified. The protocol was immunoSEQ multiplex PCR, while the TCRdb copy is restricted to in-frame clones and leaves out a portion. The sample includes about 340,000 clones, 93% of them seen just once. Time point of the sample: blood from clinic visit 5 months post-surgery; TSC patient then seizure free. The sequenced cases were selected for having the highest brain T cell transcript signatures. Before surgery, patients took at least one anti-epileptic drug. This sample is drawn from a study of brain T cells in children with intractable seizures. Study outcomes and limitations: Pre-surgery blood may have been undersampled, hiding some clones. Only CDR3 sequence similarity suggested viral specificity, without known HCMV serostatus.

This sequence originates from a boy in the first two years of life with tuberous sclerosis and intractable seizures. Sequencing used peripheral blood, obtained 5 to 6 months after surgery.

CDR3 coding DNA: TGTGCCAGCAGAGGGACTAGCAGGTACAATGAGCAGTTCTTC. Its protein is CASRGTSRYNEQFF. This rearrangement joins TRBV2 to TRBJ2-1; TRBD2 matches at 9 bases. Per germline, CDR1 SNHLY and CDR2 FYNNEI. This CDR3 comprises 14 residues. The V and J ends lost 6 bases and 4 bases, in that order; junction bases with no gene match: 4.